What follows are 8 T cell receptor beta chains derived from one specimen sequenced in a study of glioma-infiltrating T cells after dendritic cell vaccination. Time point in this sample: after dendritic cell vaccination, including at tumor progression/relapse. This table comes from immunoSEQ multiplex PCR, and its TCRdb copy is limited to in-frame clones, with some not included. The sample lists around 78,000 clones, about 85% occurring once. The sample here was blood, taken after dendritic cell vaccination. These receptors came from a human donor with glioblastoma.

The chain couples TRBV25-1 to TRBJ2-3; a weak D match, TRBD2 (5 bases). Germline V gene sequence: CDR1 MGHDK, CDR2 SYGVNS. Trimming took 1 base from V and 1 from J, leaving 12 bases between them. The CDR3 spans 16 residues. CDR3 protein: CASSESVGVGTDTQYF. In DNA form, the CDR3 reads TGTGCCAGCAGTGAATCGGTCGGGGTTGGCACAGATACGCAGTATTTT.

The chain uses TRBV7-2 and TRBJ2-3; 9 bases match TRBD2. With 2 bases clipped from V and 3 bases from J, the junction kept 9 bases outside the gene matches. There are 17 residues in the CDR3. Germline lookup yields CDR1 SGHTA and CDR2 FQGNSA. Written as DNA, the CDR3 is TGTGCCAGCAGCTTATATGGTAGCGGGGGAGGTACAGATACGCAGTATTTT. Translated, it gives CASSLYGSGGGTDTQYF.

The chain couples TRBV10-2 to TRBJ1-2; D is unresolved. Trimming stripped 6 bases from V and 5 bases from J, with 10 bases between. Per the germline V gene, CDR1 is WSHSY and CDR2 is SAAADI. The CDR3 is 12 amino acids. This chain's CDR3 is CASRVGEYGYTF. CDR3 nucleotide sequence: TGCGCCAGCAGGGTCGGAGAATATGGCTACACCTTC.

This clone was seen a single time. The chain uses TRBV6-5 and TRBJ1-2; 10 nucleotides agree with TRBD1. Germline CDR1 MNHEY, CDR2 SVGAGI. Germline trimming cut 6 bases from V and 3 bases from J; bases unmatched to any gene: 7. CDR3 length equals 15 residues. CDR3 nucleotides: TGTGCCAGCAGGTACCGGGACAGGGGACACTATGGCTACACCTTC. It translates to CASRYRDRGHYGYTF.

The CDR3 coding sequence is TGTGCCAGCTCACCAAATGACAGGGCCTATGGCTACACCTTC. It translates to CASSPNDRAYGYTF. J is TRBJ1-2 and V is TRBV18; 7 bases fit TRBD1. Germline V lookup: CDR1 KGHSH, CDR2 LQKENI. This CDR3 has 14 residues. The V gene end was trimmed by 2 bases and the J gene end by 4 bases; junction bases not matched to a gene: 4.

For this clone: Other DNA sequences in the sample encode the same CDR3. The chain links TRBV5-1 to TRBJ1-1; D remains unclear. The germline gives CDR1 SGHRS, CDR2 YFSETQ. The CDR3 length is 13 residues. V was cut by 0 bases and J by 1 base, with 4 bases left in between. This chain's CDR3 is CASSLDRNTEAFF. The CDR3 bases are TGCGCCAGCAGCTTGGATCGGAACACTGAAGCTTTCTTT.

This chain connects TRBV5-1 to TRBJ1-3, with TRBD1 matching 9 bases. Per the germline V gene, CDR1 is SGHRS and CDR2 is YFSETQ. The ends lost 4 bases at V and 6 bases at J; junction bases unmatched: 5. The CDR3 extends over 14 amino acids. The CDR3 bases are TGCGCCAGCAGCGAGGGACAGGGTTTAAACACCATATATTTT. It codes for CASSEGQGLNTIYF.

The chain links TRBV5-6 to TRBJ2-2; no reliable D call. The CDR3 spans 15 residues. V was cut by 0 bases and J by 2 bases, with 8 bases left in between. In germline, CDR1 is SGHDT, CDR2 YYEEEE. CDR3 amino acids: CASSLGGENTGELFF. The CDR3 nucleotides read TGTGCCAGCAGCTTGGGCGGAGAAAACACCGGGGAGCTGTTTTTT.